A selection of T cell receptor beta chains follows, all from one sample in a study of T cells in Graves' hyperthyroidism and ophthalmopathy. Via MiXCR, TCRdb re-called the multiplex PCR reads, giving one row per CDR3 protein. The table lists about 300,000 distinct CDR3 sequences, 16% of them singletons, with around a third in the top ten. Material for sequencing was blood. The source is a man aged 25-45 years with Graves' hyperthyroidism. The conserved cysteine and the conserved F or W are not part of the CDR3 here. The order of the fields is V gene, J gene, CDR3 protein.

v_gene: TRBV5-5; j_gene: TRBJ1-6; CDR3aa: ASSLEGSPLH
v_gene: TRBV18; j_gene: TRBJ2-7; CDR3aa: ASSRLLRSGSSYEQY
v_gene: TRBV4-2; j_gene: TRBJ2-3; CDR3aa: ASSHPSGQGQGDTQY
v_gene: TRBV7-2; j_gene: TRBJ2-2; CDR3aa: ASSLVWNTGELF
v_gene: TRBV11-2; j_gene: TRBJ1-6; CDR3aa: ASSLYPRLNSPLH
v_gene: TRBV12-3/TRBV12-4; j_gene: TRBJ2-1; CDR3aa: ASSPGLAGFNEQF
v_gene: TRBV4-1; j_gene: TRBJ2-2; CDR3aa: ASSQVIGERF
v_gene: TRBV5-1; j_gene: TRBJ2-5; CDR3aa: ASSLANALGETQY
v_gene: TRBV7-8; j_gene: TRBJ1-2; CDR3aa: ASSPADAHGYT
v_gene: TRBV3-1; j_gene: TRBJ2-2; CDR3aa: ASSQEGTGVLNGELF
v_gene: TRBV18; j_gene: TRBJ2-2; CDR3aa: ASSPNSVGNTGELF
v_gene: TRBV30; j_gene: TRBJ1-4; CDR3aa: AWARTGSTNEKLF
v_gene: TRBV5-1; j_gene: TRBJ2-2; CDR3aa: ASSLGRQGAGELF
v_gene: TRBV29-1; j_gene: TRBJ1-2; CDR3aa: SVETGGRGYT
v_gene: TRBV19; j_gene: TRBJ2-3; CDR3aa: ASSVPGLAGGVTDTQY
v_gene: TRBV6-1; j_gene: TRBJ2-7; CDR3aa: ASSVRSGQSYEQY
v_gene: TRBV29-1; j_gene: TRBJ1-1; CDR3aa: SVGSVGSQRTEAF
v_gene: TRBV18; j_gene: TRBJ2-1; CDR3aa: ASSPSGLVNNEQF
v_gene: TRBV5-1; j_gene: TRBJ2-5; CDR3aa: ASSLDGRQLAGYFQETQY
v_gene: TRBV28; j_gene: TRBJ1-5; CDR3aa: ATERTGDQPQH
v_gene: TRBV7-9; j_gene: TRBJ2-1; CDR3aa: ASSLVRYRYDEQF
v_gene: TRBV20-1; j_gene: TRBJ1-6; CDR3aa: SARVKGINSPLH
v_gene: TRBV20-1; j_gene: TRBJ2-7; CDR3aa: SARELGTGDEHEQY
v_gene: TRBV3-1; j_gene: TRBJ1-2; CDR3aa: ASSPGQRRGYT
v_gene: TRBV7-2; j_gene: TRBJ2-1; CDR3aa: ASSLGGRESSYNEQF
v_gene: TRBV11-2; j_gene: -; CDR3aa: AADLRAGGPSDTQH
v_gene: TRBV18; j_gene: TRBJ1-4; CDR3aa: ASSTDANEKLF
v_gene: TRBV20-1; j_gene: TRBJ2-5; CDR3aa: SARKQETQY
v_gene: TRBV20-1; j_gene: TRBJ1-2; CDR3aa: SARGGYLSDYT
v_gene: TRBV4-1; j_gene: TRBJ2-3; CDR3aa: ASSRGAGRNTDTQY
v_gene: TRBV3-1; j_gene: TRBJ1-1; CDR3aa: ASSPMGQGSEAF
v_gene: TRBV11-2; j_gene: TRBJ2-1; CDR3aa: ASSLNGGGNEQF
v_gene: TRBV6-4; j_gene: TRBJ2-2; CDR3aa: ASSRLAGIGELF
v_gene: TRBV20-1; j_gene: TRBJ1-1; CDR3aa: SARDSGRAEAF
v_gene: TRBV5-1; j_gene: TRBJ2-2; CDR3aa: ASSSPRQGMNTGELF
v_gene: TRBV27; j_gene: TRBJ2-7; CDR3aa: ASSWGYSGTGYEQY
v_gene: TRBV25-1; j_gene: TRBJ1-2; CDR3aa: ASSETDRGNYGYT
v_gene: TRBV7-3; j_gene: TRBJ1-1; CDR3aa: ASSLLGQGAEAF
v_gene: TRBV28; j_gene: TRBJ1-1; CDR3aa: ASSLMVGTGNTEAF
v_gene: TRBV6-1; j_gene: TRBJ2-7; CDR3aa: ASSAGFTYEQY
v_gene: TRBV20-1; j_gene: TRBJ1-4; CDR3aa: SGGDRGSTNEKLF
v_gene: TRBV7-8; j_gene: TRBJ2-7; CDR3aa: ASSSSWAGREQY
v_gene: TRBV18; j_gene: TRBJ1-2; CDR3aa: ASSPLDGEYT
v_gene: TRBV18; j_gene: TRBJ2-2; CDR3aa: ASSPLTSGTGELF
v_gene: TRBV11-1; j_gene: TRBJ1-2; CDR3aa: ASSLSAGLSYGYT
v_gene: TRBV6-1; j_gene: TRBJ2-2; CDR3aa: ASSWTGDTGELF
v_gene: TRBV7-3; j_gene: TRBJ1-1; CDR3aa: ASSFGTATEAF
v_gene: TRBV19; j_gene: TRBJ2-1; CDR3aa: ASSMVGGALDEQF
v_gene: TRBV20-1; j_gene: TRBJ2-2; CDR3aa: SARGGGGRGGELF
v_gene: TRBV28; j_gene: TRBJ2-3; CDR3aa: ASSPRQGKRVGDTQY
v_gene: TRBV6-5; j_gene: TRBJ2-7; CDR3aa: ASSYRPGQGHEQY
v_gene: TRBV6-5; j_gene: TRBJ2-7; CDR3aa: ASSFRAAAYNSYEQY
v_gene: TRBV28; j_gene: TRBJ2-1; CDR3aa: ASGIQGAVLFGQF
v_gene: TRBV3-1; j_gene: TRBJ1-2; CDR3aa: ASSPIPGQGSGYT
v_gene: TRBV5-1; j_gene: TRBJ2-3; CDR3aa: ASSLRSSGSPDTQY
v_gene: TRBV6-1; j_gene: TRBJ2-6; CDR3aa: ASSPGSANVLT
v_gene: TRBV19; j_gene: TRBJ2-1; CDR3aa: ASTTMGAGGDEQF
v_gene: TRBV6-6; j_gene: TRBJ2-5; CDR3aa: ASSYLSGEPNQETQY
v_gene: TRBV11-2; j_gene: TRBJ1-1; CDR3aa: ASSQSRGLVNTEAF